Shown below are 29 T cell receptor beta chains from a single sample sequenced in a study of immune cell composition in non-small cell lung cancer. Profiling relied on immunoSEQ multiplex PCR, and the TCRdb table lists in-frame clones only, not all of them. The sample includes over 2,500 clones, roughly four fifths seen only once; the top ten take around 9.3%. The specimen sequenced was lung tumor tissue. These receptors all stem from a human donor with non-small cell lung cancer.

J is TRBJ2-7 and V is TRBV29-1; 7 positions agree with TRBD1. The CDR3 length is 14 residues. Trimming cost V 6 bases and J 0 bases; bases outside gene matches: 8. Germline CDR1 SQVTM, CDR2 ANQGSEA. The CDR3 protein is CSVRDSMPSYEQYF. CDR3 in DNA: TGCAGCGTCCGGGACAGCATGCCCTCCTACGAGCAGTACTTC.

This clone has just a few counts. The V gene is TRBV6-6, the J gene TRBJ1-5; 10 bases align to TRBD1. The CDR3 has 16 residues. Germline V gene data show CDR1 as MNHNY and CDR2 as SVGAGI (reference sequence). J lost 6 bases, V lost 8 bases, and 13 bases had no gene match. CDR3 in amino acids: CASLPSGTGDSQPQHF. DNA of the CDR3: TGTGCCAGCTTGCCGTCCGGGACAGGGGATTCTCAGCCCCAGCATTTT.

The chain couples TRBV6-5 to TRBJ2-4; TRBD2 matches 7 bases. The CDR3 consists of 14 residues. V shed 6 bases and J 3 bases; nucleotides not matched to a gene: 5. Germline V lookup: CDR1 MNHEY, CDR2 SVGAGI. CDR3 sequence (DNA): TGTGCCAGCAGACCGACTAGCCACAAAAACATTCAGTACTTC. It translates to CASRPTSHKNIQYF.

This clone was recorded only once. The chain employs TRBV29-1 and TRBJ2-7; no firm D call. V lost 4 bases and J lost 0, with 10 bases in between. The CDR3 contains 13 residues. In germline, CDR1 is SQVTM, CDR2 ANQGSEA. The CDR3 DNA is TGCAGCGTTGGAAGGTCAGGCTCCTACGAGCAGTACTTC. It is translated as CSVGRSGSYEQYF.

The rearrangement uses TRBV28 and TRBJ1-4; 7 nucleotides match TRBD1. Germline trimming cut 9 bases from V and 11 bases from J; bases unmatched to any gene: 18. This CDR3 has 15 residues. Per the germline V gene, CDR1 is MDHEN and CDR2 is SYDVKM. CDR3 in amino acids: CASGTQEGAFGKLFF. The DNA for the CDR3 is TGTGCCAGTGGGACGCAGGAGGGGGCTTTTGGGAAACTGTTTTTT.

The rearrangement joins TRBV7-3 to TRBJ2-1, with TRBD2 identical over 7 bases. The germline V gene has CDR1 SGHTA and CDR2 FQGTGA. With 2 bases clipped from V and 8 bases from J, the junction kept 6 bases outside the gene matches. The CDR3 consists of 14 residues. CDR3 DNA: TGTGCCAGCAGCTTAGGCCTCAGCGGGGATGAGCAGTTCTTC. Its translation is CASSLGLSGDEQFF.

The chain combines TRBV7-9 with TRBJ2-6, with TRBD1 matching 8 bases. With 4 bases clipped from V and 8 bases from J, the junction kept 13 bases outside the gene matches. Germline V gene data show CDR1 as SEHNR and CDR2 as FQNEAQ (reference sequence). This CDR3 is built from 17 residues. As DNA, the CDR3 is TGTGCCAGCAGCTCCCTGGCAGGGGGCTTCATCTCCAACGTCCTGACTTTC. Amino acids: CASSSLAGGFISNVLTF.

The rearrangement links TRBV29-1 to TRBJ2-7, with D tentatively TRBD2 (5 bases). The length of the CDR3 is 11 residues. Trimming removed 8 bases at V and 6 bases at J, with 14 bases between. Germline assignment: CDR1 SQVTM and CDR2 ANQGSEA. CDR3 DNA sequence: TGCAGCAACGGGGAGTGCGGCGAGCAGTACTTC. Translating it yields CSNGECGEQYF.

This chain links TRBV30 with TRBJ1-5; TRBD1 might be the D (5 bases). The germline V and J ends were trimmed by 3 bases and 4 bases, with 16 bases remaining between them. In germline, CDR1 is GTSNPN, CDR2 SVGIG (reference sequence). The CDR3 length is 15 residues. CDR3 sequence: CAWSQGGQGNQPQHF. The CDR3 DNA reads TGTGCCTGGAGCCAGGGTGGGCAGGGAAATCAGCCCCAGCATTTT.

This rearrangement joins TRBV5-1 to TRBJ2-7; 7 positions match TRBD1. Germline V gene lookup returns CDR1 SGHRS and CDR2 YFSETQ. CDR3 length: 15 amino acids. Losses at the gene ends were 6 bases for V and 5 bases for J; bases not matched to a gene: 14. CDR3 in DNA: TGCGCCAGCAATCTTGGACAGGCGAACGTCCACGAGCAGTACTTC. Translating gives CASNLGQANVHEQYF.

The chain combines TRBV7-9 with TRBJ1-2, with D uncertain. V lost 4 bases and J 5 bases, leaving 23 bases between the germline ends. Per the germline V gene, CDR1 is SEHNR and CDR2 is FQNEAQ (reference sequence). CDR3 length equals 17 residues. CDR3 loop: CASSSFIVTIRKYGYTF. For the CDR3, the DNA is TGTGCCAGCAGCTCATTTATAGTAACCATCAGGAAGTATGGCTACACCTTC.

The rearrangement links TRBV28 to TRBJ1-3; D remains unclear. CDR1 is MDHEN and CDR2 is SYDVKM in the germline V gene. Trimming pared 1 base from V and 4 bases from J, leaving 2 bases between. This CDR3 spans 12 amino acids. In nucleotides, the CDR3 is TGTGCCAGCAGTTTATCAGGAAACACCATATATTTT. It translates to CASSLSGNTIYF.

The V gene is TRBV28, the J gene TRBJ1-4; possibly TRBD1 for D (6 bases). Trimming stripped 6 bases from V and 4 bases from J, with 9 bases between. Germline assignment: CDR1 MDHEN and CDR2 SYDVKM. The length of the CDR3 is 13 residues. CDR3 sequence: CASRTGINEKLFF. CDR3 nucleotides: TGTGCCAGCAGGACAGGTATTAATGAAAAACTGTTTTTT. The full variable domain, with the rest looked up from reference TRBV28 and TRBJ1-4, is DVKVTQSSRYLVKRTGEKVFLECVQDMDHENMFWYRQDPGLGLRLIYFSYDVKMKEKGDIPEGYSVSREKKERFSLILESASTNQTSMYLCASRTGINEKLFFGSGTQLSVL.

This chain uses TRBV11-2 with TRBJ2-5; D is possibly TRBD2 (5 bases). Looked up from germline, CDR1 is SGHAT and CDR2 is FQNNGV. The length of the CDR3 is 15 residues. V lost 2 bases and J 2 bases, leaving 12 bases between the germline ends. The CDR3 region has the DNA TGTGCCAGCAGCTTATTTCCACAGCGGCAAGAGACCCAGTACTTC. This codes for CASSLFPQRQETQYF.

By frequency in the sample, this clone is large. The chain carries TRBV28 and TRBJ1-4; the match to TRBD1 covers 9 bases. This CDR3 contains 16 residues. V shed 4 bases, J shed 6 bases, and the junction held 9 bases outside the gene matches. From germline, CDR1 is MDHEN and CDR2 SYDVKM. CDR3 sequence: CASSSLQTGGDEKLFF. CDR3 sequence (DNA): TGTGCCAGCAGTTCCCTCCAGACAGGGGGGGATGAAAAACTGTTTTTT.

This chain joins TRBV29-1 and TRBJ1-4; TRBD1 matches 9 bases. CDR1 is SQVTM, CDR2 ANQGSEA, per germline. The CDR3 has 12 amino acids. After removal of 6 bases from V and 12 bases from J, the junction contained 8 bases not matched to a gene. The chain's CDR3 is CSVDRGGDQLFF. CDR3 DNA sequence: TGCAGCGTGGACAGGGGCGGGGATCAACTGTTTTTT.

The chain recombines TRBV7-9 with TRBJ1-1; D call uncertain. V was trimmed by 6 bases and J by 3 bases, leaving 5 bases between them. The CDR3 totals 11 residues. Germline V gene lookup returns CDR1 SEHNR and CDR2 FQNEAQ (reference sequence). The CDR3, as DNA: TGTGCCAGCAGGGCAGACACTGAAGCTTTCTTT. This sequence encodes CASRADTEAFF.

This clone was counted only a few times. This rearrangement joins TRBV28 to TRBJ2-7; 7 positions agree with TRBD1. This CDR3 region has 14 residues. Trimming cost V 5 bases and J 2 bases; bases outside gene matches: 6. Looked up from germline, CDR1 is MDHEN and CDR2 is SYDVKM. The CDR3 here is CASSVQDRPYEQYF. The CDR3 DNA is TGTGCCAGCAGTGTACAGGACAGGCCCTACGAGCAGTACTTC. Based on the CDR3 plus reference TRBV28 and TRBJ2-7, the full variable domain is DVKVTQSSRYLVKRTGEKVFLECVQDMDHENMFWYRQDPGLGLRLIYFSYDVKMKEKGDIPEGYSVSREKKERFSLILESASTNQTSMYLCASSVQDRPYEQYFGPGTRLTVT.

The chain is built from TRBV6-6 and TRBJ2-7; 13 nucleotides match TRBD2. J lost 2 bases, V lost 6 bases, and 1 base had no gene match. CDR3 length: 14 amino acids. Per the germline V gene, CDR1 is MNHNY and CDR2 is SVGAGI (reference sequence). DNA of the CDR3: TGTGCCAGCAGCGGGACTAGCGGGACCTACGAGCAGTACTTC. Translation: CASSGTSGTYEQYF.

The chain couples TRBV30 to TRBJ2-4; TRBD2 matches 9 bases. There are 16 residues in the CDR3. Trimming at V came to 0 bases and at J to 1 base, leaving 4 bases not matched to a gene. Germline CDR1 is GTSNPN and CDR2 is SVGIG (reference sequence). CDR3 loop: CAWSVGLAGAKNIQYF. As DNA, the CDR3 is TGTGCCTGGAGTGTAGGGCTAGCGGGGGCCAAAAACATTCAGTACTTC.

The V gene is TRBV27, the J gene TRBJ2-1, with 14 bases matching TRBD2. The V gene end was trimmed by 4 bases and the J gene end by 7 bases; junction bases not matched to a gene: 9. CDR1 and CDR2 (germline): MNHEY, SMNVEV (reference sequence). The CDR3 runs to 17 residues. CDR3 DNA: TGTGCCAGCAGTTCCAACCTAGGACTAGCGGGAGGTAATGAGCAGTTCTTC. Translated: CASSSNLGLAGGNEQFF.

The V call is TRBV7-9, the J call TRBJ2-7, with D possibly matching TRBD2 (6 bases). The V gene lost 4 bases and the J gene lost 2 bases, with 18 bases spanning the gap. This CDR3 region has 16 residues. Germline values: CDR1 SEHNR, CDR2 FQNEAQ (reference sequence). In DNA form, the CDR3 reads TGTGCCAGCAGCTCTGACGGAGGGGCCCTAACCTACGAGCAGTACTTC. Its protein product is CASSSDGGALTYEQYF.

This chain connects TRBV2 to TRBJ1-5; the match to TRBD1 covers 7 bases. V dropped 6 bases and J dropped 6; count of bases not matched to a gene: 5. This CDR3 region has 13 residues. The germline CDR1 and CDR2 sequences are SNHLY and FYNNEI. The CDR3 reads CASRRQGGQPQHF. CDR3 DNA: TGTGCCAGCAGAAGACAGGGAGGTCAGCCCCAGCATTTT.

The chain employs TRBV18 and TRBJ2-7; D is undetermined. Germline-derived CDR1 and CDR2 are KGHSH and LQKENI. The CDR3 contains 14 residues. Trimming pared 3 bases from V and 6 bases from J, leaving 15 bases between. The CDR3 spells CASSPEASRSEQYF. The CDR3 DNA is TGTGCCAGCTCACCTGAAGCCTCCCGGAGCGAGCAGTACTTC.

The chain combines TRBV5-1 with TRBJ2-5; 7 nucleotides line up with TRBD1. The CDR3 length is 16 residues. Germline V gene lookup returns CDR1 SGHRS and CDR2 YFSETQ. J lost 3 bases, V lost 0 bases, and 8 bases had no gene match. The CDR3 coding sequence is TGCGCCAGCAGCTTGGTAGGGACAGATCGGGAAGAGACCCAGTACTTC. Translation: CASSLVGTDREETQYF.

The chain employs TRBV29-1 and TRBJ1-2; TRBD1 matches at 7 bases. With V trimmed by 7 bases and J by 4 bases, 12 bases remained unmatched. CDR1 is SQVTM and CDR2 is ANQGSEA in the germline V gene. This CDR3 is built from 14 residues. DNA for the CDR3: TGCAGCGCCGACCTTATCGGGACAGCCTATGGCTACACCTTC. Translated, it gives CSADLIGTAYGYTF.

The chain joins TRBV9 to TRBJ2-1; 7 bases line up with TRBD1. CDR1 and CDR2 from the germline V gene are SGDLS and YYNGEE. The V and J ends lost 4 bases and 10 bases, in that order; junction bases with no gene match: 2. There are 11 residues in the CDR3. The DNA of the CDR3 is TGTGCCAGCAGCCCAGGGGGAGAGCAGTTCTTC. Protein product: CASSPGGEQFF.

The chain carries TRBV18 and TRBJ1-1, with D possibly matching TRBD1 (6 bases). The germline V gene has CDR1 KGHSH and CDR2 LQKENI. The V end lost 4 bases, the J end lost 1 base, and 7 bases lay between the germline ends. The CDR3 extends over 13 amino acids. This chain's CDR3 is CASSRDKNTEAFF. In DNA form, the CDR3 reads TGTGCCAGCTCACGGGACAAGAACACTGAAGCTTTCTTT. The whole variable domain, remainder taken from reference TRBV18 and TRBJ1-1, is NAGVMQNPRHLVRRRGQEARLRCSPMKGHSHVYWYRQLPEEGLKFMVYLQKENIIDESGMPKERFSAEFPKEGPSILRIQQVVRGDSAAYFCASSRDKNTEAFFGQGTRLTVV.

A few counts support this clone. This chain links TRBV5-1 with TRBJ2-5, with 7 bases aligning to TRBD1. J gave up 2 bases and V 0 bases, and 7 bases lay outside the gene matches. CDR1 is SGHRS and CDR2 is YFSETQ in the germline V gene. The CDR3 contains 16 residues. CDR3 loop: CASSLVGTDLQETQYF. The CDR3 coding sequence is TGCGCCAGCAGCTTGGTAGGGACAGACCTTCAAGAGACCCAGTACTTC. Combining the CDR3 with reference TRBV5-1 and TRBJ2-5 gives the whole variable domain KAGVTQTPRYLIKTRGQQVTLSCSPISGHRSVSWYQQTPGQGLQFLFEYFSETQRNKGNFPGRFSGRQFSNSRSEMNVSTLELGDSALYLCASSLVGTDLQETQYFGPGTRLLVL.